The clone carrying this T cell receptor (beta chain) appeared a few times. As yet, its antigen is unknown. This record comes from a study of blood T cells in healthy people across ages. Regarding the study as a whole: Greater diversity and more naive CD4+ cells were seen in long-lived donors than in aged donors. The fall in TCR beta diversity per million T cells was roughly linear with age.

A second PCR of about 7 to 11 cycles used a sample-barcoded 5' primer and a J-beta primer mix. MiXCR, run by TCRdb on the 5' RACE reads, gives a single entry per CDR3 protein. The data show 1.5 million to 2 million distinct CDR3 sequences, about 32% seen once. The clonotype originates from a woman aged 25 to 39 in good health. Sample: blood.

In nucleotides, the CDR3 is TGTGCCAGCAGCTTAACGGGACAGAGCTCCTACGAGCAGTACTTC. It is translated as CASSLTGQSSYEQYF. The rearrangement links TRBV7-2 to TRBJ2-7; TRBD1 matches 7 bases. The germline gives CDR1 SGHTA, CDR2 FQGNSA. This CDR3 has 15 amino acids. V lost 2 bases, J lost 0 bases, and 4 bases stayed unmatched.